The rows below give T cell receptor beta chains drawn from one sample of a study of blood T cells in healthy people across ages. TCRdb reprocessed the 5' RACE reads with MiXCR, giving one entry per CDR3 protein. The sample has hundreds of thousands of distinct CDR3 sequences, 52% seen once; the top ten hold around an eighth. Sequenced sample: blood. The receptor source for this set is a woman at least 80 years old in good health. CDR3s include the opening cysteine and the closing phenylalanine or tryptophan. D genes are given only for firm matches. Clone size, where shown, is once, few, many, or a class for clones that have expanded.

TRBJ2-3 | TRBV20-1 | many | . | CSATLSADTQYF | TGCAGTGCTACCCTCAGCGCAGATACGCAGTATTTT
TRBJ1-1 | TRBV5-1 | few | . | CASSALGPSNTEAFF | TGCGCCAGCAGCGCCCTAGGACCGTCGAACACTGAAGCTTTCTTT
TRBJ2-5 | TRBV29-1 | many | . | CSVGAQYF | TGCAGCGTTGGTGCCCAGTACTTC
TRBJ1-1 | TRBV3-1 | few | . | CASSQDRTRDTEAFF | TGTGCCAGCAGCCAAGACCGGACAAGGGACACTGAAGCTTTCTTT
TRBJ2-7 | TRBV7-3 | . | . | CASSPAVGISYNERYF | TGTGCCAGCAGCCCCGCCGTGGGGATAAGCTACAATGAGCGGTACTTC
TRBJ2-3 | TRBV7-9 | few | . | CASSLALGRTDTQYF | TGTGCCAGCAGCTTAGCGCTAGGCCGCACAGATACGCAGTATTTT
TRBJ2-1 | TRBV6-6 | . | . | CASTLSGAAYNEQFF | TGTGCCAGCACTCTTTCGGGGGCCGCCTACAATGAGCAGTTCTTC
TRBJ2-2 | TRBV18 | . | . | CASSPTSQSGELFF | TGTGCCAGCTCACCAACTAGCCAGAGCGGGGAGCTGTTTTTT
TRBJ2-1 | TRBV12-3/TRBV12-4 | . | . | CASSLRVPYNEQFF | TGTGCCAGCAGTTTGAGGGTTCCCTACAATGAGCAGTTCTTC
TRBJ2-3 | TRBV7-2 | many | . | CASSLRQGGTDTQYF | TGTGCCAGCAGTTTACGACAGGGAGGGACAGATACGCAGTATTTT
TRBJ1-6 | TRBV10-3 | once | . | CAISESHRDTNSPLHF | TGTGCCATCAGTGAGTCCCACCGGGACACGAATTCACCCCTCCACTTT
TRBJ2-7 | TRBV11-2 | few | . | CASSLDAGTSYNEQYF | TGTGCCAGCAGCTTAGATGCCGGGACTTCCTACAATGAGCAGTACTTC
TRBJ2-7 | TRBV7-2 | . | TRBD2 | CASTIAGAPSYEQYF | TGTGCCAGCACCATAGCGGGAGCCCCTTCCTACGAGCAGTACTTC
TRBJ1-2 | TRBV29-1 | . | TRBD1 | CSVEDYADRAGGYTF | TGCAGCGTTGAAGATTATGCGGACAGGGCGGGCGGCTACACCTTC
TRBJ1-1 | TRBV12-3/TRBV12-4 | . | . | CASSTEMNTEAFF | TGTGCCAGCAGTACCGAGATGAACACTGAAGCTTTCTTT
TRBJ1-2 | TRBV7-8 | . | . | CASSLYQGNPTNYGYTF | TGTGCTAGCAGCTTATACCAGGGCAACCCAACTAACTATGGCTACACCTTC
TRBJ2-7 | TRBV28 | . | . | CASSSGTTPYEQYF | TGTGCCAGCAGTTCCGGGACAACTCCCTACGAGCAGTACTTC
TRBJ2-3 | TRBV20-1 | . | TRBD2 | CSARTSGGSDTQYF | TGCAGTGCAAGGACTAGCGGGGGTTCAGATACGCAGTATTTT
TRBJ1-4 | TRBV6-5 | . | . | CASSYDKTPNEKLFF | TGTGCCAGCAGTTACGACAAAACCCCTAATGAAAAACTGTTTTTT
TRBJ2-5 | TRBV20-1 | . | TRBD1 | CSARWPGGFQETQYF | TGCAGTGCTAGATGGCCAGGGGGCTTTCAAGAGACCCAGTACTTC
TRBJ1-2 | TRBV27 | . | . | CASSQGKLRGYTF | TGTGCCAGCAGTCAGGGCAAACTTAGGGGCTACACCTTC
TRBJ2-5 | TRBV7-9 | . | TRBD1 | CASSPWDSRQETQYF | TGTGCCAGCAGCCCCTGGGACAGTCGGCAAGAGACCCAGTACTTC
TRBJ2-5 | TRBV25-1 | few | . | CASSEIGGGGSYNEQYF | TGTGCCAGCAGTGAAATTGGGGGCGGGGGTTCCTACAATGAGCAGTACTTC